This T cell receptor beta chain emerged from a study of T cells in Graves' hyperthyroidism and ophthalmopathy. Study-level points and caveats: Most clonotypes expanded in thyroid above 0.001 were likewise present in blood.

Participants, patients aged 18 to 65, had newly diagnosed hyperthyroidism with a duration under 2 months. The study left out patients who had uncontrolled infection, other autoimmune disease, pregnancy or lactation. The source material, RNA transcripts, was used to amplify TCR beta CDR3 regions. Researchers ran a first-round RT-PCR on the TCR CDR3 using the HTBI primer set. TCRdb fed the multiplex PCR reads into MiXCR, producing one record per CDR3 protein. The sample lists fewer than 450,000 distinct CDR3 sequences, roughly 17% occurring once. V shed 2 bases and J shed 5 bases, with 10 bases lying between them. Germline CDR1 reads SGHRS; CDR2 reads YFSETQ. This CDR3 has 14 residues. On this clonotype: Its antigen is not known.

The chain employs TRBV5-1 and TRBJ2-2; possibly TRBD2 for D (6 bases). Sequencing was performed on blood. The clonotype comes from a woman aged 25 to 39 with Graves' hyperthyroidism that later progressed to Graves' ophthalmopathy. The CDR3 coding sequence is TGCGCCAGCAGCTTCCTAGCGAGGACCGGGGAGCTGTTTTTT. Translating gives CASSFLARTGELFF. Complete variable domain (other parts from reference TRBV5-1 and TRBJ2-2): KAGVTQTPRYLIKTRGQQVTLSCSPISGHRSVSWYQQTPGQGLQFLFEYFSETQRNKGNFPGRFSGRQFSNSRSEMNVSTLELGDSALYLCASSFLARTGELFFGEGSRLTVL.